The 23 T cell receptor beta chains reported below all come from one sample, sequenced in a study of blood T cell repertoires in COVID-19. Method: immunoSEQ multiplex PCR; TCRdb's copy keeps in-frame clones and lacks some. The table shows roughly 200,000 clones, with about 88% occurring only once. The sample was peripheral blood. These receptor sequences come from a woman aged 80 or older with acute or convalescent COVID-19.

CDR3 residues: CASRRSGTGTTGELFF. The CDR3, as DNA: TGTGCCAGCCGAAGATCCGGGACAGGGACCACCGGGGAGCTGTTTTTT. The gene calls are TRBV2 and TRBJ2-2, with 9 bases that match TRBD1. Germline V lookup: CDR1 SNHLY, CDR2 FYNNEI. The trim removed 8 bases at V and 4 bases at J, leaving 11 bases unmatched. This CDR3 has 16 amino acids.

J is TRBJ1-2 and V is TRBV28; D unresolved. V lost 11 bases and J lost 3, with 10 bases in between. CDR1 is MDHEN, CDR2 SYDVKM, per germline. This CDR3 spans 11 amino acids. CDR3 region: CAERSDYGYTF. CDR3 DNA: TGTGCCGAGAGGTCGGACTATGGCTACACCTTC.

The chain is built from TRBV6-5 and TRBJ2-1; perhaps TRBD1 as D (5 bases). Germline V CDR1 and CDR2: MNHEY, SVGAGI. V gave up 8 bases and J gave up 15 bases, with 29 bases separating them. The CDR3 is made up of 15 amino acids. The CDR3 loop reads CASSRIGVGAGLLFF. The CDR3 DNA is TGTGCCAGCTCCCGCATCGGTGTTGGCGCAGGGCTTCTGTTCTTC.

The V and J genes are TRBV9 and TRBJ2-5; weak D call: TRBD2 (7 bases). The ends were cut back, 4 bases at V and 5 bases at J, with 15 bases in the middle. Germline assignment: CDR1 SGDLS and CDR2 YYNGEE. The CDR3 is 14 residues long. The CDR3 bases are TGTGCCAGCAGCCCCCCCGGGGGGCAGGAGACCCAGTACTTC. It yields the protein CASSPPGGQETQYF.

A single count supports this clone. This chain joins TRBV5-6 and TRBJ2-3; the match to TRBD2 covers 8 bases. Germline CDR1 SGHDT, CDR2 YYEEEE. This CDR3 comprises 16 residues. V was pared by 6 bases and J by 2 bases, with 11 bases of the junction left unmatched. The CDR3, as DNA: TGTGCCAGCATCCTGAGAGGTAGCGGGAACACAGATACGCAGTATTTT. Encoded protein: CASILRGSGNTDTQYF.

V and J are TRBV12-3 or TRBV12-4 and TRBJ2-7, with 9 bases that match TRBD2. The ends lost 6 bases at V and 10 bases at J; junction bases unmatched: 10. The CDR3 consists of 13 residues. The CDR3, as DNA: TGTGCCAGCAGCGGGACTAGCCGAGGTGATCAGTACTTC. This sequence encodes CASSGTSRGDQYF.

Turning to this clone: Other DNA variants within this sample encode the same CDR3. J is TRBJ1-5 and V is TRBV28; D unresolved. V lost 6 bases and J 7 bases, leaving 10 bases between the germline ends. The CDR3 has 12 residues. The V gene's germline CDR1 is MDHEN and CDR2 SYDVKM. The DNA of the CDR3 is TGTGCCAGCAGCTCTAGAGGACAGCCCCAGCATTTT. It codes for CASSSRGQPQHF. Combining the CDR3 with reference TRBV28 and TRBJ1-5 gives the whole variable domain DVKVTQSSRYLVKRTGEKVFLECVQDMDHENMFWYRQDPGLGLRLIYFSYDVKMKEKGDIPEGYSVSREKKERFSLILESASTNQTSMYLCASSSRGQPQHFGDGTRLSIL.

The chain uses TRBV6-2 or TRBV6-3 and TRBJ2-7; D not certain. This CDR3 comprises 14 residues. Germline V gives CDR1 MNHEY, CDR2 SVGEGT. The V end was cut by 2 bases, the J end by 3 bases, with 11 bases between. This CDR3 is CASSYGWRGYEQYF. The CDR3 coding sequence is TGTGCCAGCAGTTACGGTTGGCGAGGCTACGAGCAGTACTTC.

The chain joins TRBV3-1 (or the pseudogene TRBV3-2) to TRBJ2-1, with D perhaps TRBD1 (6 bases). Germline CDR1 and CDR2: LGHDT and YNNKEL (reference sequence). The V end was cut by 4 bases, the J end by 0 bases, with 7 bases between. This CDR3 spans 14 amino acids. This chain's CDR3 is CASSPQGSYNEQFF. The CDR3, as DNA: TGTGCCAGCAGCCCACAGGGCTCCTACAATGAGCAGTTCTTC.

The chain carries TRBV28 and TRBJ2-1, with 8 bases aligning to TRBD1. The ends lost 5 bases at V and 3 bases at J; junction bases unmatched: 24. This CDR3 comprises 21 residues. Germline loops: CDR1 MDHEN, CDR2 SYDVKM. The CDR3 DNA is TGTGCCAGCAGTCGCCCTAGACAGGGGCCGAGGACGAGAAGATTCTACAATGAGCAGTTCTTC. Protein sequence: CASSRPRQGPRTRRFYNEQFF.

This chain connects TRBV5-8 to TRBJ1-3; 7 nucleotides line up with TRBD1. Germline V gene sequence: CDR1 SGHTS, CDR2 YDEGEE. Unmatched junction bases numbered 14, after V lost 3 bases and J lost 11 bases. CDR3 size: 15 residues. The CDR3 bases are TGTGCCAGCAGCTGGGCTTCAGGGACAGTGGGATCCATATATTTT. This encodes CASSWASGTVGSIYF.

The table lists this clone with a few counts. The chain couples TRBV6-5 to TRBJ1-1; the D gene is possibly TRBD1 (6 bases). CDR1 and CDR2 (germline): MNHEY, SVGAGI. Trimming left V 10 bases short and J 2 bases short, with 14 bases between. CDR3 size: 13 residues. The CDR3 loop is CATYGGRNTEAFF. The CDR3 DNA reads TGTGCCACCTATGGGGGCCGCAACACTGAAGCTTTCTTT.

The genes are TRBV2 and TRBJ2-5; D is possibly TRBD1 (5 bases). This CDR3 is built from 15 residues. V was cut by 2 bases and J by 6 bases, with 16 bases left in between. Germline CDR1 reads SNHLY; CDR2 reads FYNNEI. The CDR3 spells CASSEPWGRAQTQYF. CDR3 DNA sequence: TGTGCCAGCAGTGAACCGTGGGGCAGGGCTCAGACCCAGTACTTC.

The chain links TRBV7-6 to TRBJ2-5; 9 bases align to TRBD2. Germline V gives CDR1 SGHVS, CDR2 FNYEAQ. This CDR3 has 17 residues. J gave up 4 bases and V 1 base, and 10 bases lay outside the gene matches. The CDR3 nucleotides read TGTGCCAGCAGCTTAGTGTTAGCGGGGGACTGGCGAGAGACCCAGTACTTC. It encodes CASSLVLAGDWRETQYF.

The table lists this clone with a count of one. This sample also contains other DNA sequences that code for the same CDR3. This chain uses TRBV11-2 with TRBJ1-1, with 8 bases matching TRBD1. The length of the CDR3 is 13 residues. Trimming at V came to 2 bases and at J to 5 bases, leaving 1 base not matched to a gene. Germline CDR1 SGHAT, CDR2 FQNNGV. The CDR3 loop reads CASSLYRGTEAFF. CDR3 bases: TGTGCCAGCAGCTTATACAGGGGGACTGAAGCTTTCTTT.

The chain couples TRBV24-1 to TRBJ2-2, with D perhaps TRBD1 (6 bases). Germline CDR1 and CDR2: KGHDR and SFDVKD. V was shortened by 3 bases and J by 7 bases, with 14 bases between the two germline ends. The CDR3 covers 15 residues. The CDR3 spells CATSDAGTPSGELFF. In DNA, the CDR3 is TGTGCCACCAGTGATGCCGGGACACCCAGCGGGGAGCTGTTTTTT.

The chain joins TRBV5-6 to TRBJ2-1; D not resolved. CDR3 size: 18 residues. V was clipped by 0 bases and J by 0 bases, with 16 bases between them. Germline CDR1 and CDR2: SGHDT and YYEEEE. The CDR3 here is CASSLAVWQASSYNEQFF. CDR3 nucleotide sequence: TGTGCCAGCAGCTTGGCCGTCTGGCAGGCCAGCTCCTACAATGAGCAGTTCTTC.

The V call is TRBV28, the J call TRBJ2-2; tentative D call: TRBD2 (7 bases). The V and J ends lost 4 bases and 0 bases respectively, with 15 bases between them. The CDR3 runs 17 residues. CDR1 and CDR2 (germline): MDHEN, SYDVKM. In DNA, the CDR3 is TGTGCCAGCAGTTCTTGGGGGGCGGGAGCGAACACCGGGGAGCTGTTTTTT. Amino acid sequence: CASSSWGAGANTGELFF.

The chain links TRBV5-6 to TRBJ1-1; D is perhaps TRBD1 (6 bases). V was cut by 4 bases and J by 7 bases, with 14 bases left in between. CDR3 length: 13 amino acids. CDR1 and CDR2 from the germline V gene are SGHDT and YYEEEE. The CDR3 bases are TGTGCCAGCAGCCTCCGACAGGTAGGTGAAGCTTTCTTT. Translating gives CASSLRQVGEAFF. Looking up the rest from reference TRBV5-6 and TRBJ1-1 gives the full variable domain: DAGVTQSPTHLIKTRGQQVTLRCSPKSGHDTVSWYQQALGQGPQFIFQYYEEEERQRGNFPDRFSGHQFPNYSSELNVNALLLGDSALYLCASSLRQVGEAFFGQGTRLTVV.

This chain joins TRBV20-1 and TRBJ2-7; 8 bases line up with TRBD1. This CDR3 is built from 11 residues. The junction had 1 base not matched to a gene; V was cut back by 5 bases and J by 4 bases. Per the germline V gene, CDR1 is DFQATT and CDR2 is SNEGSKA (reference sequence). CDR3 in DNA: TGCAGTGCTGGACAGGGTTACGAGCAGTACTTC. Translating it yields CSAGQGYEQYF.

The V gene is TRBV7-3, the J gene TRBJ2-5; the D gene is possibly TRBD1 (5 bases). V lost 3 bases and J 3 bases, leaving 11 bases between the germline ends. Germline V gene data show CDR1 as SGHTA and CDR2 as FQGTGA. This CDR3 spans 14 amino acids. CDR3 loop: CASSLGRAKETQYF. DNA for the CDR3: TGTGCCAGCAGCTTGGGCAGGGCAAAAGAGACCCAGTACTTC.

The rearrangement links TRBV19 to TRBJ2-7; D is ambiguous. The germline gives CDR1 LNHDA, CDR2 SQIVND (reference sequence). The CDR3 contains 14 residues. V shed 1 base and J shed 3 bases, with 10 bases lying between them. CDR3 sequence reads: CASSIGGRIYEQYF. The CDR3 bases are TGTGCCAGTAGTATAGGCGGCAGAATCTACGAGCAGTACTTC.

V usage is TRBV6-5 and J usage is TRBJ1-1; TRBD1 matches at 8 bases. Germline V gene lookup returns CDR1 MNHEY and CDR2 SVGAGI. Germline trimming cut 0 bases from V and 1 base from J; bases unmatched to any gene: 4. The CDR3 spans 16 residues. The CDR3 loop reads CASSYSPGQGNTEAFF. The CDR3 DNA reads TGTGCCAGCAGTTACTCGCCTGGACAGGGGAACACTGAAGCTTTCTTT.